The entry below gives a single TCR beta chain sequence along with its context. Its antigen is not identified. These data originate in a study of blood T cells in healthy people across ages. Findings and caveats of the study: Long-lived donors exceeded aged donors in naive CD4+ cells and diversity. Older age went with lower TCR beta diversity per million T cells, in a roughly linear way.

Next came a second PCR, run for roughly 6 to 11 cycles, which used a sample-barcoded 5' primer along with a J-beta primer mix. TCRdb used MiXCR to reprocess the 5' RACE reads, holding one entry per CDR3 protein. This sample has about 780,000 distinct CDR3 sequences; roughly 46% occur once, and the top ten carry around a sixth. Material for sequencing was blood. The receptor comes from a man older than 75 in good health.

The CDR3 loop is CAGGRKETQYF. DNA for the CDR3: TGTGCGGGGGGGCGGAAAGAGACCCAGTACTTC. The chain employs TRBV28 and TRBJ2-5; D perhaps matches TRBD2 (7 bases). Per the germline V gene, CDR1 is MDHEN and CDR2 is SYDVKM. CDR3 length: 11 amino acids.